Presented here are 22 T cell receptor beta chains from one specimen sequenced in a study of radiation and T cells in renal cell carcinoma. Sequenced by immunoSEQ multiplex PCR; TCRdb stores in-frame clones only, minus some. Among fewer than 200,000 clones listed, about nine tenths were seen once. Time point denoted: blood 4 weeks post-SBRT, at nephrectomy. Treatment reported: 15 Gy SBRT to primary tumor, nephrectomy 4 weeks later. Material: blood, obtained from a patient whose treatment included radiotherapy and nephrectomy. Every receptor here comes from a woman aged 50 to 60 with renal cell carcinoma.

The chain joins TRBV18 to TRBJ1-5, with 8 nucleotides matching TRBD1. This CDR3 contains 12 residues. The V and J ends lost 4 bases and 10 bases, in that order; junction bases with no gene match: 3. Germline V gene data show CDR1 as KGHSH and CDR2 as LQKENI. This chain's CDR3 is CASSLGTGPQHF. DNA of the CDR3: TGTGCCAGCTCACTCGGGACAGGTCCCCAGCATTTT.

In its sample, this clone was seen once. The sample carries other DNA sequences with the same CDR3. The V gene is TRBV9, the J gene TRBJ2-3; D unresolved. Germline assignment: CDR1 SGDLS and CDR2 YYNGEE. This CDR3 has 14 residues. Trimming took 0 bases from V and 1 from J, leaving 6 bases between them. The CDR3 reads CASSVEGGTDTQYF. As DNA, the CDR3 is TGTGCCAGCAGCGTAGAAGGCGGCACAGATACGCAGTATTTT. Together with reference TRBV9 and TRBJ2-3, the CDR3 gives the full variable domain: DSGVTQTPKHLITATGQRVTLRCSPRSGDLSVYWYQQSLDQGLQFLIQYYNGEERAKGNILERFSAQQFPDLHSELNLSSLELGDSALYFCASSVEGGTDTQYFGPGTRLTVL.

The rearrangement links TRBV6-1 to TRBJ2-4, with D possibly TRBD1 on 6 matching bases. V lost 6 bases and J lost 0, with 12 bases in between. Per germline, CDR1 MNHNS and CDR2 SASEGT. The CDR3 contains 15 residues. This chain's CDR3 is CASSTTGLAKNIQYF. Here the CDR3 DNA reads TGTGCCAGCAGCACCACAGGGCTAGCCAAAAACATTCAGTACTTC.

The chain joins TRBV5-4 to TRBJ1-2; 8 bases match TRBD1. CDR3 length: 15 residues. CDR1 is SGHNT and CDR2 is YYREEE in the germline V gene (reference sequence). The J segment lost 2 bases and the V segment lost 3 bases, leaving 6 bases of the junction unmatched. The CDR3 DNA is TGTGCCAGCAGCTCCTACAGGGGGAGGAACTATGGCTACACCTTC. Amino acid sequence: CASSSYRGRNYGYTF.

The chain links TRBV4-1 to TRBJ2-7; TRBD1 matches at 10 bases. The length of the CDR3 is 15 residues. The germline V gene has CDR1 MGHRA and CDR2 YSYEKL. Losses at the gene ends were 2 bases for V and 6 bases for J; bases not matched to a gene: 7. The CDR3 region has the DNA TGCGCCAGCAGCCAAAACTCGGGACAGGGGTTCGAGCAGTACTTC. It specifies CASSQNSGQGFEQYF.

The V call is TRBV11-2, the J call TRBJ2-1; TRBD1 agrees at 8 bases. V dropped 4 bases and J dropped 2; count of bases not matched to a gene: 4. Germline V gene sequence: CDR1 SGHAT, CDR2 FQNNGV. The CDR3 is 15 residues long. The DNA of the CDR3 is TGTGCCAGCAGCTCAGACAGGGGACCCTACAATGAGCAGTTCTTC. It specifies CASSSDRGPYNEQFF. Full variable domain (missing parts from reference TRBV11-2 and TRBJ2-1): EAGVAQSPRYKIIEKRQSVAFWCNPISGHATLYWYQQILGQGPKLLIQFQNNGVVDDSQLPKDRFSAERLKGVDSTLKIQPAKLEDSAVYLCASSSDRGPYNEQFFGPGTRLTVL.

This chain connects TRBV4-1 to TRBJ2-1; TRBD2 aligns across 8 bases. The germline gives CDR1 MGHRA, CDR2 YSYEKL. CDR3 length: 18 amino acids. Trimming cost V 4 bases and J 6 bases; bases outside gene matches: 17. This CDR3 is CASSLTGGSGGFGNEQFF. The CDR3, as DNA: TGCGCCAGCAGCCTCACCGGGGGGAGCGGGGGTTTCGGCAATGAGCAGTTCTTC.

The V call is TRBV28, the J call TRBJ1-5; 8 nucleotides match TRBD1. Germline V lookup: CDR1 MDHEN, CDR2 SYDVKM. Trimming cost V 3 bases and J 6 bases; bases outside gene matches: 7. The CDR3 covers 15 residues. The CDR3 region is CASSLQGASPQPQHF. In DNA, the CDR3 is TGTGCCAGCAGTTTGCAGGGGGCTTCGCCTCAGCCCCAGCATTTT. Variable domain in full (rest from reference TRBV28 and TRBJ1-5): DVKVTQSSRYLVKRTGEKVFLECVQDMDHENMFWYRQDPGLGLRLIYFSYDVKMKEKGDIPEGYSVSREKKERFSLILESASTNQTSMYLCASSLQGASPQPQHFGDGTRLSIL.

The genes are TRBV11-2 and TRBJ2-1, with D possibly being TRBD2 (7 bases). The CDR3 spans 16 residues. The V end lost 2 bases, the J end lost 0 bases, and 11 bases lay between the germline ends. Per germline, CDR1 SGHAT and CDR2 FQNNGV. The CDR3 protein is CASSLRAGASYNEQFF. CDR3 in DNA: TGTGCCAGCAGCTTAAGGGCGGGGGCCTCCTACAATGAGCAGTTCTTC.

The rearrangement links TRBV19 to TRBJ1-2; no clear D gene. This CDR3 is built from 13 residues. V lost 5 bases and J 6 bases, leaving 13 bases between the germline ends. CDR1 is LNHDA, CDR2 SQIVND, per germline (reference sequence). The CDR3 protein is CASSAVRADGYTF. CDR3 coding DNA: TGTGCCAGTAGTGCGGTTCGGGCAGATGGCTACACCTTC.

This chain joins TRBV13 and TRBJ2-1, with D possibly matching TRBD2 (6 bases). This CDR3 contains 16 residues. From germline, CDR1 is PRHDT and CDR2 FYEKMQ (reference sequence). V was shortened by 4 bases and J by 0 bases, with 13 bases between the two germline ends. In DNA, the CDR3 is TGTGCCAGCAGCTACCGGGGACTTAGCTCCTACAATGAGCAGTTCTTC. Encoded protein: CASSYRGLSSYNEQFF.

The chain recombines TRBV9 with TRBJ2-5; TRBD2 agrees at 7 bases. There are 14 residues in the CDR3. The V segment lost 4 bases and the J segment 5 bases; nucleotides outside the gene matches: 8. CDR1 is SGDLS, CDR2 YYNGEE, per germline. The CDR3 DNA follows: TGTGCCAGCAGCTTCCGGGACTATTCTGAGACCCAGTACTTC. Its translation: CASSFRDYSETQYF. The full variable domain, its missing parts supplied by reference TRBV9 and TRBJ2-5, is DSGVTQTPKHLITATGQRVTLRCSPRSGDLSVYWYQQSLDQGLQFLIQYYNGEERAKGNILERFSAQQFPDLHSELNLSSLELGDSALYFCASSFRDYSETQYFGPGTRLLVL.

The rearrangement joins TRBV4-2 to TRBJ2-3; D might be TRBD1 or TRBD2, each matching 5 bases. V lost 0 bases to trimming and J lost 3 bases, with 25 bases between them. This CDR3 has 20 amino acids. CDR1 is LGHNA, CDR2 YNFKEQ, per germline. The CDR3 spells CASSQDVSWDVPRRTDTQYF. The CDR3 DNA reads as TGTGCCAGCAGCCAAGATGTTAGTTGGGACGTACCCCGACGGACAGATACGCAGTATTTT.

The V call is TRBV5-1, the J call TRBJ2-1; D call uncertain. Trimming pared 1 base from V and 0 bases from J, leaving 17 bases between. The CDR3 is 18 amino acids. Germline assignment: CDR1 SGHRS and CDR2 YFSETQ. CDR3 amino acids: CASSLRYYSESSYNEQFF. CDR3 DNA: TGCGCCAGCAGCTTGCGCTATTACTCGGAGAGCTCCTACAATGAGCAGTTCTTC.

The rearrangement uses TRBV10-1 and TRBJ2-1, with D maybe TRBD2 (5 bases). The CDR3 extends over 14 amino acids. Looked up from germline, CDR1 is WNHNN and CDR2 is SYGVQD (reference sequence). Trimming stripped 0 bases from V and 7 bases from J, with 10 bases between. CDR3 amino acids: CASSESGRTNEQFF. CDR3 in DNA: TGCGCCAGCAGTGAGTCGGGTAGGACTAATGAGCAGTTCTTC.

In this sample, this clone turned up once. The rearrangement joins TRBV10-3 to TRBJ2-1; D call uncertain. The CDR3 contains 11 residues. V lost 3 bases and J lost 7, with 4 bases in between. Germline CDR1 and CDR2: ENHRY and SYGVKD. CDR3 sequence (DNA): TGTGCCATCAGTGACCAAAATGAGCAGTTCTTC. Amino acid sequence: CAISDQNEQFF.

This clone was detected a few times. CDR3 loop: CASSEQYSYEQYF. In DNA, the CDR3 is TGTGCCAGCAGTGAACAGTACTCCTACGAGCAGTACTTC. The chain combines TRBV6-1 with TRBJ2-7, with D hard to call. V was trimmed by 2 bases and J by 0 bases, leaving 5 bases between them. CDR3 length: 13 amino acids. The germline gives CDR1 MNHNS, CDR2 SASEGT.

This clone occurred a few times. The rearrangement joins TRBV19 to TRBJ2-5; a weak D match, TRBD1 (6 bases). The germline CDR1 and CDR2 sequences are LNHDA and SQIVND (reference sequence). This CDR3 has 15 residues. V lost 2 bases and J 1 base, leaving 11 bases between the germline ends. CDR3 loop: CASSIMGHLQETQYF. In nucleotides, the CDR3 is TGTGCCAGTAGTATAATGGGACACCTCCAAGAGACCCAGTACTTC.

The CDR3 bases are TGTGCCAGCAGCTTAAGTGGGGGTGGCACTGAAGCTTTCTTT. This codes for CASSLSGGGTEAFF. This sequence joins TRBV7-2 and TRBJ1-1, with D tentatively TRBD1 (5 bases). This CDR3 contains 14 residues. V was shortened by 2 bases and J by 4 bases, with 11 bases between the two germline ends. Germline values: CDR1 SGHTA, CDR2 FQGNSA.

The V gene is TRBV2, the J gene TRBJ1-5, with 7 bases aligning to TRBD1. The V gene end was trimmed by 4 bases and the J gene end by 1 base; junction bases not matched to a gene: 4. CDR3 length equals 15 residues. Germline V CDR1 and CDR2: SNHLY, FYNNEI. The CDR3 protein is CASSGNRGSNQPQHF. CDR3 sequence (DNA): TGTGCCAGCAGTGGCAACAGGGGAAGCAATCAGCCCCAGCATTTT.

This chain uses TRBV7-2 with TRBJ1-5, with D perhaps matching TRBD1 (5 bases). Per germline, CDR1 SGHTA and CDR2 FQGNSA. CDR3 length equals 12 residues. The V end lost 5 bases, the J end lost 9 bases, and 11 bases lay between the germline ends. In DNA form, the CDR3 reads TGTGCCAGCAGCCCAGCTGGGGGGCCCCAGCATTTT. It is translated as CASSPAGGPQHF.

The rearrangement links TRBV5-1 to TRBJ1-5; TRBD1 agrees at 8 bases. The CDR3 is made up of 13 amino acids. Looked up from germline, CDR1 is SGHRS and CDR2 is YFSETQ. V dropped 4 bases and J dropped 4; count of bases not matched to a gene: 1. The CDR3 DNA sequence: TGCGCCAGCAGCCGGACAGGGAATCAGCCCCAGCATTTT. It translates to CASSRTGNQPQHF.